This TCR beta chain was found in a study of T cell clonotyping in hematopoietic cell transplantation. Study summary: Pretransplant recipient samples were taken after cytoreduction.

Noted time point: recipient sample about 28 days before transplant, after cytoreduction. Germline loops: CDR1 SGHRS, CDR2 YFSETQ. The CDR3 sequence is 14 residues long. The ends were cut back, 0 bases at V and 6 bases at J, with 10 bases in the middle. The assay was immunoSEQ multiplex PCR, and TCRdb's table has in-frame clones only and misses some. The sample yields roughly 30,000 clones, about 92% seen once. The starting material was peripheral blood mononuclear cells, obtained before stem cell transplant. This clonotype was sampled from a man between 45 and 60 years old with acute myeloid leukemia. Some clones in this sample may be carry-over from other donors' samples. The genes are TRBV5-1 and TRBJ2-1; a weak D match, TRBD1 (5 bases). Here the CDR3 DNA reads TGCGCCAGCAGCTTGGGGGGTAGGGGCAATGAGCAGTTCTTC. Translation: CASSLGGRGNEQFF.